Shown below are 23 T cell receptor beta chains from a single sample sequenced in a study of T cell changes during pregnancy in multiple sclerosis. TCRdb's copy holds only in-frame clones and misses some; the assay was immunoSEQ multiplex PCR. The table includes 39,000 or so clones, about nine tenths detected once. Sequenced material: CD4+ T cells from peripheral blood mononuclear cells, taken after pregnancy. These receptors originate from a female donor in good health, enrolled as a control in a pregnancy study.

V is TRBV7-2 and J is TRBJ1-3, with unresolved D. Trimming cost V 3 bases and J 4 bases, with 7 bases left between them. The CDR3 is 13 amino acids. Germline loops: CDR1 SGHTA, CDR2 FQGNSA. The CDR3 bases are TGTGCCAGCAGCTTTTGGGCGGGAAACACCATATATTTT. This translates into CASSFWAGNTIYF.

V usage is TRBV7-2 and J usage is TRBJ2-7, with 9 bases matching TRBD2. Looked up from germline, CDR1 is SGHTA and CDR2 is FQGNSA. CDR3 length equals 15 residues. V lost 3 bases and J lost 7; bases outside the gene matches: 10. This CDR3 reads CASSFRGGGVREQYF. In nucleotides, the CDR3 is TGTGCCAGCAGCTTTCGTGGCGGGGGGGTGAGAGAGCAGTACTTC.

J is TRBJ1-5 and V is TRBV7-2; D remains unclear. Per germline, CDR1 SGHTA and CDR2 FQGNSA. V lost 8 bases to trimming and J lost 2 bases, with 13 bases between them. The CDR3 extends over 14 amino acids. The CDR3 sequence is CASSHTLGNQPQHF. DNA of the CDR3: TGTGCCAGCTCACATACCCTAGGCAATCAGCCCCAGCATTTT. Using reference TRBV7-2 and TRBJ1-5 for the parts outside the CDR3, the full variable domain is GAGVSQSPSNKVTEKGKDVELRCDPISGHTALYWYRQSLGQGLEFLIYFQGNSAPDKSGLPSDRFSAERTGGSVSTLTIQRTQQEDSAVYLCASSHTLGNQPQHFGDGTRLSIL.

The chain employs TRBV19 and TRBJ2-1; D perhaps matches TRBD2 (6 bases). Germline V gene sequence: CDR1 LNHDA, CDR2 SQIVND (reference sequence). V was pared by 5 bases and J by 4 bases, with 9 bases between. There are 13 residues in the CDR3. CDR3 DNA sequence: TGTGCCAGTAGTGGACGGGAGTACAATGAGCAGTTCTTC. As protein: CASSGREYNEQFF.

This chain joins TRBV7-2 and TRBJ2-7; 11 bases are shared with TRBD2. The trim removed 3 bases at V and 0 bases at J, leaving 4 bases unmatched. Germline values: CDR1 SGHTA, CDR2 FQGNSA. This CDR3 is built from 16 residues. The CDR3 nucleotides are TGTGCCAGCAGCTTCCTAGCGGGGGGCCGCTCCTACGAGCAGTACTTC. Encoded protein: CASSFLAGGRSYEQYF.

The genes are TRBV19 and TRBJ2-7; 10 nucleotides line up with TRBD2. The CDR3 is made up of 16 amino acids. V dropped 5 bases and J dropped 3; count of bases not matched to a gene: 10. Germline V gene lookup returns CDR1 LNHDA and CDR2 SQIVND (reference sequence). The CDR3 DNA reads TGTGCCAGTAGTCCCCGCCTAGCGGGGGCCGACTACGAGCAGTACTTC. Protein sequence: CASSPRLAGADYEQYF.

In this sample, this clone turned up once. The chain employs TRBV5-1 and TRBJ2-7; the match to TRBD2 covers 11 bases. The CDR3 is 15 amino acids. Germline trimming cut 0 bases from V and 3 bases from J; bases unmatched to any gene: 2. Germline CDR1 is SGHRS and CDR2 is YFSETQ. The CDR3 loop is CASSLGLAGYYEQYF. CDR3 nucleotides: TGCGCCAGCAGCTTGGGACTAGCGGGATACTACGAGCAGTACTTC.

The CDR3 DNA is TGTGCCAGCAGGCCTACTAGGGTTTATACAGATACGCAGTATTTT. It yields the protein CASRPTRVYTDTQYF. The chain uses TRBV7-9 and TRBJ2-3, with D tentatively TRBD2 (5 bases). V was clipped by 6 bases and J by 3 bases, with 16 bases between them. The CDR3 contains 15 residues. Per germline, CDR1 SEHNR and CDR2 FQNEAQ (reference sequence).

V and J are TRBV7-6 and TRBJ2-2, with 8 bases fitting TRBD2. The CDR3 is 17 amino acids. From germline, CDR1 is SGHVS and CDR2 FNYEAQ. V was pared by 6 bases and J by 2 bases, with 11 bases of the junction left unmatched. As DNA, the CDR3 is TGTGCCAGCAGACCGCATCTTAGCGGGACTAACACCGGGGAGCTGTTTTTT. Residues: CASRPHLSGTNTGELFF.

V usage is TRBV5-1 and J usage is TRBJ2-7; tentatively, D is TRBD1 (5 bases). Germline assignment: CDR1 SGHRS and CDR2 YFSETQ. With 4 bases removed from V and 2 bases from J, the gap between germline ends came to 13 bases. This CDR3 is 14 amino acids long. CDR3 coding DNA: TGCGCCAGCAGCCTAGACAGCTACCCCTACGAGCAGTACTTC. Translating gives CASSLDSYPYEQYF. The full variable domain, its missing parts supplied by reference TRBV5-1 and TRBJ2-7, is KAGVTQTPRYLIKTRGQQVTLSCSPISGHRSVSWYQQTPGQGLQFLFEYFSETQRNKGNFPGRFSGRQFSNSRSEMNVSTLELGDSALYLCASSLDSYPYEQYFGPGTRLTVT.

The chain has TRBV19 and TRBJ2-5; D remains unclear. CDR1 is LNHDA, CDR2 SQIVND, per germline (reference sequence). V lost 6 bases and J 5 bases, leaving 10 bases between the germline ends. The CDR3 covers 12 residues. CDR3 in DNA: TGTGCCAGTAGCCCCTCCCGGGAGACCCAGTACTTC. Translated, it gives CASSPSRETQYF.

CDR3 amino acids: CASSPGQGGTETQYF. The CDR3 DNA reads TGTGCCAGCTCACCAGGACAGGGAGGGACTGAGACCCAGTACTTC. The chain joins TRBV18 to TRBJ2-5; D is perhaps TRBD1 (8 bases). The V end lost 2 bases, the J end lost 5 bases, and 15 bases lay between the germline ends. This CDR3 region has 15 residues. The germline V gene encodes CDR1 KGHSH and CDR2 LQKENI.

The V gene is TRBV7-8, the J gene TRBJ1-1; D may be TRBD1 (6 bases). Trimming took 3 bases from V and 1 from J, leaving 12 bases between them. The CDR3 has 15 residues. Germline lookup yields CDR1 SGHVS and CDR2 FQNEAQ. The CDR3 reads CASSFPGQTNTEAFF. In nucleotides, the CDR3 is TGTGCCAGCAGCTTTCCCGGACAGACGAACACTGAAGCTTTCTTT.

This clone was counted between two and nine times. This chain uses TRBV5-1 with TRBJ1-5; 7 nucleotides agree with TRBD1. J was trimmed by 3 bases and V by 0 bases; bases with no gene match: 6. This CDR3 has 16 amino acids. Germline CDR1 reads SGHRS; CDR2 reads YFSETQ. The CDR3 DNA sequence: TGCGCCAGCAGCTTGGGCGGGACAGAATACAATCAGCCCCAGCATTTT. Amino acids: CASSLGGTEYNQPQHF.

The rearrangement uses TRBV5-4 and TRBJ2-3, with 9 bases that match TRBD2. The germline V gene encodes CDR1 SGHNT and CDR2 YYREEE (reference sequence). The CDR3 is made up of 19 amino acids. After removal of 4 bases from V and 3 bases from J, the junction contained 18 bases not matched to a gene. The CDR3 DNA reads TGTGCCAGCAGCCGAGAGCCATCCGCGGGGGGGGCGGGGACAGATACGCAGTATTTT. Protein sequence: CASSREPSAGGAGTDTQYF.

The CDR3 is CASSQIEPGLNQPQHF. The CDR3 DNA reads as TGTGCCAGCAGCCAAATAGAACCGGGTCTCAATCAGCCCCAGCATTTT. V is TRBV14 and J is TRBJ1-5, with D unresolved. The V gene's germline CDR1 is SGHDN and CDR2 FVKESK. V was shortened by 2 bases and J by 3 bases, with 14 bases between the two germline ends. The CDR3 loop spans 16 amino acids.

The V gene is TRBV6-4, the J gene TRBJ1-1; D possibly corresponds to TRBD1 (5 bases). This CDR3 comprises 14 residues. Germline assignment: CDR1 MRHNA and CDR2 SNTAGT. V was trimmed by 6 bases and J by 0 bases, leaving 11 bases between them. The CDR3 coding sequence is TGTGCCAGCAGAATGACAGCTTTGAACACTGAAGCTTTCTTT. Its protein product is CASRMTALNTEAFF.

The chain couples TRBV5-1 to TRBJ2-2; 7 bases agree with TRBD1. CDR1 is SGHRS and CDR2 is YFSETQ in the germline V gene. The CDR3 runs to 14 residues. J gave up 7 bases and V 0 bases, and 3 bases lay outside the gene matches. The CDR3 region has the DNA TGCGCCAGCAGCTTGGGGGACAGAGGCGGGGAGCTGTTTTTT. Encoded protein: CASSLGDRGGELFF.

On this clone itself: The junction departs from the called germline gene at one end, perhaps through a read error. The chain combines TRBV5-1 with TRBJ1-5, with TRBD1 as a possible D gene (5 bases). Germline loops: CDR1 SGHRS, CDR2 YFSETQ. The CDR3 contains 9 residues. The CDR3 DNA sequence: TGCGCCAGCAGAGCGGGACCCACTTTT. Residues: CASRAGPTF.

As for this clone: Compared with germline, one end of the junction differs, possibly owing to a read error. The rearrangement joins TRBV15 to TRBJ2-1; weak D call: TRBD2 (6 bases). The V gene's germline CDR1 is LNHNV and CDR2 YYDKDF (reference sequence). The CDR3 runs to 14 residues. The CDR3 here is CATTRGLADNEQFF. The CDR3 nucleotides read TGTGCCACCACCAGAGGGTTAGCGGACAATGAGCAGTTCTTC. The full variable domain, completed using reference TRBV15 and TRBJ2-1, is DAMVIQNPRYQVTQFGKPVTLSCSQTLNHNVMYWYQQKSSQAPKLLFHYYDKDFNNEADTPDNFQSRRPNTSFCFLDIRSPGLGDTAMYLCATTRGLADNEQFFGPGTRLTVL.

This chain joins TRBV19 and TRBJ2-3; the D gene is possibly TRBD2 (5 bases). Trimming removed 8 bases at V and 4 bases at J, with 13 bases between. Germline V gene sequence: CDR1 LNHDA, CDR2 SQIVND (reference sequence). CDR3 length equals 13 residues. CDR3: CASHPGSSDTQYF. CDR3 nucleotide sequence: TGTGCCAGTCACCCGGGAAGCTCAGATACGCAGTATTTT.

This chain uses TRBV14 with TRBJ2-1, with D possibly matching TRBD2 (5 bases). With 0 bases removed from V and 6 bases from J, the gap between germline ends came to 9 bases. The length of the CDR3 is 14 residues. Germline assignment: CDR1 SGHDN and CDR2 FVKESK. The CDR3 loop reads CASSQDLASNEQFF. DNA of the CDR3: TGTGCCAGCAGCCAAGATTTAGCGTCCAATGAGCAGTTCTTC. Full variable domain (outside the CDR3, taken from reference TRBV14 and TRBJ2-1): EAGVTQFPSHSVIEKGQTVTLRCDPISGHDNLYWYRRVMGKEIKFLLHFVKESKQDESGMPNNRFLAERTGGTYSTLKVQPAELEDSGVYFCASSQDLASNEQFFGPGTRLTVL.

J is TRBJ2-1 and V is TRBV6-4, with 9 bases matching TRBD1. Trimming cost V 4 bases and J 4 bases; bases outside gene matches: 5. Germline V gene sequence: CDR1 MRHNA, CDR2 SNTAGT. This CDR3 spans 15 amino acids. The CDR3 region is CASSVGQGIYNEQFF. In DNA, the CDR3 is TGTGCCAGCAGTGTAGGACAGGGGATTTACAATGAGCAGTTCTTC.